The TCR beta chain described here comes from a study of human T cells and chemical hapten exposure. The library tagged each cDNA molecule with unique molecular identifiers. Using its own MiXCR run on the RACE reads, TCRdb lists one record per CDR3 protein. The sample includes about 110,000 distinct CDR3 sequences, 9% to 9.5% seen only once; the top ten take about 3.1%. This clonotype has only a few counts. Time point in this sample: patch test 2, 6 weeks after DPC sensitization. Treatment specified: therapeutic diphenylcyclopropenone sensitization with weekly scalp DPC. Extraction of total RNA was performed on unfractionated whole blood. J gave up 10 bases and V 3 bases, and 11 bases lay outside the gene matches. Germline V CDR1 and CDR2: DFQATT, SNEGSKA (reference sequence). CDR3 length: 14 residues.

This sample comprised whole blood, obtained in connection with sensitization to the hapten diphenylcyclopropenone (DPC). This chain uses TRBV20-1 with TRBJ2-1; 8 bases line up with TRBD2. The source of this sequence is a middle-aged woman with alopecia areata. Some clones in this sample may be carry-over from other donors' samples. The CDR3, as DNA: TGCAGTGCTAGTAGGATAGCGGGGTTAGTAGAGCAGTTCTTC. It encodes CSASRIAGLVEQFF.